The sequence of this TCR beta chain was determined in a study of tumor-infiltrating lymphocytes in primary liver carcinoma. Study-level information: Yields of productive TCRbeta reads ranged from roughly 3.65 to 7.5 million per sample and were similar across tissue types.

Unsorted whole blood supplied the blood RNA, and germline DNA was isolated too. With a constant-region primer, TCR beta cDNA was made from around 520 ng of total RNA. Slightly modified ARM-PCR with three nested multiplex PCR rounds yielded TCR beta libraries. Researchers ran the first two PCR rounds for approximately 10 cycles each with TRBV1-TRBV30 forward primers and a C-beta reverse primer. TCRdb redid the calling of the multiplex PCR reads with MiXCR, one entry per CDR3 protein. Of about 180,000 distinct CDR3 sequences listed, about 60% are singletons. V gave up 6 bases and J gave up 4 bases, with 12 bases separating them. The CDR3 covers 13 residues. Regarding the study as a whole: Bulk unsorted samples prevented comparison of CD4+ and CD8+ repertoires.

In the case of this clonotype: The antigen is not known.

The chain couples TRBV12-3 or TRBV12-4 to TRBJ1-1; a weak D match, TRBD1 (5 bases). The sequenced sample was peripheral blood. The receptor was derived from a man aged 35 to 55 with primary liver carcinoma and hepatitis B virus infection. In DNA, the CDR3 is TGTGCCAGCAGCCATAGCGGGGGCACTGAAGCTTTCTTT. Protein product: CASSHSGGTEAFF.